This is a list of T cell receptor beta chains from one sample in a study of CD8 T cells in ankylosing spondylitis. TCRdb passed the 5' RACE reads through MiXCR, listing each CDR3 protein once. The sample consists of around 180,000 distinct CDR3 sequences, 15% to 20% of them appearing once. The sequenced material came from blood, either unsorted or a sorted T cell fraction (not recorded which). Receptors were obtained from a male donor aged 10-35 years with ankylosing spondylitis or in good health (not recorded which). Both conserved end residues are part of each CDR3. A D gene is named only where the DNA matches it firmly. Size tells how often a clone was seen (once, few, many) or the class of an expanded clone, and some rows leave it out.

cdr3_nt	cdr3_aa	j_call	d_call	clone_size	v_call
TGCGCCAGCAGCCCTGATGGGGAGACCCAGTACTTC	CASSPDGETQYF	TRBJ2-5	.	many	TRBV5-1
TGCGCCAGCAGCCTGGGGACAGTCTATAATTCACCCCTCCACTTT	CASSLGTVYNSPLHF	TRBJ1-6	TRBD1	many	TRBV5-1
TGTGCCAGCAGCTTGGGAGGGACAGGGGGCGACTATGGCTACACCTTC	CASSLGGTGGDYGYTF	TRBJ1-2	TRBD1	many	TRBV7-2
TGTGCCACGGGTCCTCCGGGACAGTCGAATGAAAAACTGTTTTTT	CATGPPGQSNEKLFF	TRBJ1-4	TRBD1	many	TRBV2
TGTGCCAGCGGTGAGACTAGGGCCAATGAGCAGTTCTTC	CASGETRANEQFF	TRBJ2-1	.	.	TRBV28
TGCAGCGTGGTGGGGCTCGAAAACATTCAGTACTTC	CSVVGLENIQYF	TRBJ2-4	.	.	TRBV29-1
TGCAGCGTGGTCGGGACAGATATTTCTGTAGGGTATGAGCAGTTCTTC	CSVVGTDISVGYEQFF	TRBJ2-1	TRBD1	many	TRBV29-1
TGCAGTGCTAGAGGTGCTAGCGGGAGTCGGGATGAGCAGTTCTTC	CSARGASGSRDEQFF	TRBJ2-1	TRBD2	.	TRBV20-1
TGCAGTGCTAGTACTAGCGGGAGGGCCGGAGATACGCAGTATTTT	CSASTSGRAGDTQYF	TRBJ2-3	TRBD2	few	TRBV20-1
TGTGCCACCAGCGGAGGTTTAGGGCGCCAAGAGACCCAGTACTTC	CATSGGLGRQETQYF	TRBJ2-5	.	many	TRBV15
TGTGCCAGCAGCAGGACGGTCGATCAGCCCCAGCATTTT	CASSRTVDQPQHF	TRBJ1-5	.	many	TRBV7-9
TGTGCCAGCAGCTCCCCGAGGATAGCGGAGCAGTTCTTC	CASSSPRIAEQFF	TRBJ2-1	.	many	TRBV6-5
TGTGCCAGCCTCAGGGACCTCGGCACAGATACGCAGTATTTT	CASLRDLGTDTQYF	TRBJ2-3	.	many	TRBV2
TGTGCCAGCAGCCTCGGGACAGCGGTTCACACTGAAGCTTTCTTT	CASSLGTAVHTEAFF	TRBJ1-1	TRBD1	many	TRBV7-9
TGTGCCAGCAGCCAAGACACATTATATGGCTACACCTTC	CASSQDTLYGYTF	TRBJ1-2	.	many	TRBV14
TGCGCCAGCAGCTCCTGGCCCACAGGGGAGACCCAGTACTTC	CASSSWPTGETQYF	TRBJ2-5	.	many	TRBV5-1
TGTGCCAGCAGCACCAGGTGGTCACCCCTCCACTTT	CASSTRWSPLHF	TRBJ1-6	.	many	TRBV7-2
TGCGCCAGCAGCACAGCCGGGACCCAAGAGACCCAGTACTTC	CASSTAGTQETQYF	TRBJ2-5	.	many	TRBV5-1
TGTGCCACCAGTGATCAAAGGGCCGTAAACTTCTTT	CATSDQRAVNFF	TRBJ1-1	.	many	TRBV24-1
TGTGCCAGCAGTTACTCAGATACGCAGTATTTT	CASSYSDTQYF	TRBJ2-3	.	many	TRBV6-5
TGCGCCAGCAGCCCCTTAGGGGGTACGGAGACCCAGTACTTC	CASSPLGGTETQYF	TRBJ2-5	.	many	TRBV5-1
TGTGCCAGCAGCCTTATTCCGGGTACGCAGTATTTT	CASSLIPGTQYF	TRBJ2-3	.	many	TRBV3-1
TGTGCCAGCAGCTTAGTGATTAGCGGTGAGCAGTTCTTC	CASSLVISGEQFF	TRBJ2-1	.	.	TRBV7-2
TGTGCCAGCAGCGATCTCGGGGCCGGGGAAGAGACCCAGTACTTC	CASSDLGAGEETQYF	TRBJ2-5	.	many	TRBV21-1
TGTGCCAGCAGTTACTTTCAGAACACCGGGGAGCTGTTTTTT	CASSYFQNTGELFF	TRBJ2-2	.	many	TRBV6-6
TGTGCCAGCAGCGCAGGACAGGGGAACAATGAGCAGTTCTTC	CASSAGQGNNEQFF	TRBJ2-1	TRBD1	few	TRBV7-6
TGTGCCAGCATCCCGTCGGGGGGTCTGTCACCCCTCCACTTT	CASIPSGGLSPLHF	TRBJ1-6	.	many	TRBV28
TGTGCCAGCAGCTTGGTCAGGGGCGCCTACGAGCAGTACTTC	CASSLVRGAYEQYF	TRBJ2-7	.	many	TRBV5-6
TGTGCCAGCAGCCCTTATACCCTCACCTACAATGAGCAGTTCTTC	CASSPYTLTYNEQFF	TRBJ2-1	.	.	TRBV5-4
TGTGCCAGCCCACCTGTAGAAGATACGCAGTATTTT	CASPPVEDTQYF	TRBJ2-3	.	few	TRBV6-5
TGTGCTAGTGGTTTGGCACAGGGTGTCACGGAGACCCAGTACTTC	CASGLAQGVTETQYF	TRBJ2-5	.	many	TRBV12-5
TGCAGTGCTCGAAGGGGGCCAGATACGCAGTATTTT	CSARRGPDTQYF	TRBJ2-3	TRBD1	many	TRBV20-1
TGTGCCAGCATAGGCAGCGGGAATTACAATGAGCAGTTCTTC	CASIGSGNYNEQFF	TRBJ2-1	TRBD2	many	TRBV27
TGCGCCAGCGCCACCCCTTCTAGCGGGAGATACGAGCAGTACTTC	CASATPSSGRYEQYF	TRBJ2-7	TRBD2	many	TRBV5-1
TGTGCCAGCAGTTTGGGCCTAGGCAGCAATCAGCCCCAGCATTTT	CASSLGLGSNQPQHF	TRBJ1-5	.	many	TRBV28
TGCAGTGCTAGTTTCCTAGCGGGAGGAGCAGATACGCAGTATTTT	CSASFLAGGADTQYF	TRBJ2-3	TRBD2	many	TRBV20-1
TGTGCCAGCAGTTTAGGGCAGGGCCAGCGAGAGCTGTTTTTT	CASSLGQGQRELFF	TRBJ2-2	.	few	TRBV12-3/TRBV12-4
TGTGCCAGCAGTTTATCGCGGGATTACAATGAGCAGTTCTTC	CASSLSRDYNEQFF	TRBJ2-1	.	many	TRBV12-3/TRBV12-4
TGTGCCAGCAGCTTAGGGGCCACCGCAGCTTTCTTT	CASSLGATAAFF	TRBJ1-1	.	many	TRBV7-9
TGCGCCAGCAGCTTCGTCAGGGGGCAGGATGGCTACACCTTC	CASSFVRGQDGYTF	TRBJ1-2	TRBD1	.	TRBV5-1
TGCGCCAGCAGCCAGGACAGGGGAACTGAAGCTTTCTTT	CASSQDRGTEAFF	TRBJ1-1	TRBD1	many	TRBV4-3
TGCAGTGCTCGGACAGTCTTACAGGGAAACACCATATATTTT	CSARTVLQGNTIYF	TRBJ1-3	.	many	TRBV20-1
TGTGCCAGCAGCTCGCTACGGACAGCCGGCTACACCTTC	CASSSLRTAGYTF	TRBJ1-2	.	many	TRBV7-2
TGTGCCAGCAGCCCGGATGGGCTAGCGGGAGATACGCAGTATTTT	CASSPDGLAGDTQYF	TRBJ2-3	TRBD2	many	TRBV12-3/TRBV12-4
TGCGCCAGCAGCCTGGGACCTCCGGGTGGGGGCGAAAAACTGTTTTTT	CASSLGPPGGGEKLFF	TRBJ1-4	.	many	TRBV5-1
TGTGCCAGCAGCGCTGCGGGACTAAAAGAGACCCAGTACTTC	CASSAAGLKETQYF	TRBJ2-5	TRBD2	many	TRBV5-5
TGTGCCAGCCGGGGGGGCGGAGGCAAGCCACCGTTCTTC	CASRGGGGKPPFF	TRBJ2-1	TRBD2	many	TRBV25-1
TGTGCCAGCAGTTACCGGAGCGGGGGGAGCTCCTACAATGAGCAGTTCTTC	CASSYRSGGSSYNEQFF	TRBJ2-1	TRBD2	many	TRBV6-6
TGTGCCAGCAGTAAGCCGCGGCGGGTGGGGAACACTGAAGCTTTCTTT	CASSKPRRVGNTEAFF	TRBJ1-1	.	many	TRBV6-5
TGTGCCAGCAGCCCAGGGGCTAGCGGGGGAACAGATACGCAGTATTTT	CASSPGASGGTDTQYF	TRBJ2-3	TRBD2	once	TRBV7-8
TGCAGTACCCGAGCAGGCCGGGGATCGGTCCACAATGAGCAGTTCTTC	CSTRAGRGSVHNEQFF	TRBJ2-1	.	medium-sized	TRBV20-1
TGTGCCATCAGCCCAAACACCGGGACAGAAGACTACGAGCAGTACTTC	CAISPNTGTEDYEQYF	TRBJ2-7	TRBD1	.	TRBV10-3